A single sample gave rise to the 12 T cell receptor beta chains below, sequenced in a study of graft-versus-host responses after intestinal transplantation. Libraries were prepared by immunoSEQ multiplex PCR; TCRdb keeps only in-frame clonotypes and omits some of them. The table shows about 100,000 clones, with 90% occurring only once. The source was PBMCs, collected roughly 450 days after intestinal transplant. These receptors were obtained from a human patient who received an intestinal transplant, so some T cells may come from the graft donor.

The chain has TRBV21-1 and TRBJ1-1. TRBV21-1 is assigned pseudogene status. The CDR3 contains 16 residues. The CDR3 protein is CASSKVHAACGTEAFF. As DNA, the CDR3 is TGTGCCAGCAGCAAAGTCCACGCAGCATGCGGGACTGAAGCTTTCTTT.

The chain combines TRBV19 with TRBJ1-2; a possible D gene is TRBD1 (6 bases). With 7 bases removed from V and 2 bases from J, the gap between germline ends came to 8 bases. This CDR3 is built from 12 residues. Looked up from germline, CDR1 is LNHDA and CDR2 is SQIVND (reference sequence). The CDR3: CASIGGNYGYTF. In DNA, the CDR3 is TGTGCCAGTATAGGGGGGAACTATGGCTACACCTTC.

This sequence joins TRBV19 and TRBJ1-3; D remains ambiguous. The V end was cut by 8 bases, the J end by 1 base, with 15 bases between. The CDR3 consists of 15 residues. Germline CDR1 and CDR2: LNHDA and SQIVND (reference sequence). The chain's CDR3 is CASLSGLLSGNTIYF. The CDR3 DNA follows: TGTGCCAGTTTGTCAGGTCTGCTATCTGGAAACACCATATATTTT. Looking up the rest from reference TRBV19 and TRBJ1-3 gives the full variable domain: DGGITQSPKYLFRKEGQNVTLSCEQNLNHDAMYWYRQDPGQGLRLIYYSQIVNDFQKGDIAEGYSVSREKKESFPLTVTSAQKNPTAFYLCASLSGLLSGNTIYFGEGSWLTVV.

The CDR3 loop reads CASSLGTGGGELFF. CDR3 bases: TGCGCCAGCAGCTTAGGTACAGGTGGCGGGGAGCTGTTTTTT. V and J are TRBV5-1 and TRBJ2-2; D is possibly TRBD1 (5 bases). V was cut by 2 bases and J by 7 bases, with 12 bases left in between. CDR3 size: 14 residues. Germline assignment: CDR1 SGHRS and CDR2 YFSETQ.

The rearrangement uses TRBV12-5 and TRBJ1-1; D not resolved. Germline CDR1 is LGHNT and CDR2 is FRNRAP. V lost 2 bases to trimming and J lost 5 bases, with 12 bases between them. This CDR3 comprises 14 residues. CDR3 DNA sequence: TGTGCTAGTGGTTTGTATGCCCCGCTGACTGAAGCTTTCTTT. It yields the protein CASGLYAPLTEAFF.

The chain links TRBV6-4 to TRBJ1-1; weak D call: TRBD1 (6 bases). CDR1 and CDR2 (germline): MRHNA, SNTAGT. V lost 2 bases, J lost 1 base, and 17 bases lay in between. The CDR3 is 17 residues long. The CDR3 DNA sequence: TGTGCCAGCAGTGACCTCTCGGGGGGCACGCCGAACACTGAAGCTTTCTTT. Protein: CASSDLSGGTPNTEAFF.

About this clone itself: Because the CDR3's place on the DNA is in doubt, the DNA is left out and the CDR3 is given as listed by TCRdb. This CDR3 is CASSVAEGNYGHTF. The chain joins TRBV9 to TRBJ1-2. The germline V gene encodes CDR1 SGDLS and CDR2 YYNGEE. The CDR3 totals 14 residues, both ends included.

This rearrangement joins TRBV10-3 to TRBJ1-2; 12 bases fit TRBD1. The V gene's germline CDR1 is ENHRY and CDR2 SYGVKD. V trimming: 3 bases; J trimming: 8 bases; junction bases outside the gene matches: 19. The CDR3 is made up of 19 amino acids. CDR3 protein: CAISEAIPGQGAQGAGYTF. CDR3 nucleotides: TGTGCCATCAGTGAAGCTATTCCGGGACAGGGGGCGCAGGGGGCCGGCTACACCTTC.

The V gene is TRBV10-3, the J gene TRBJ2-7; perhaps TRBD1 as D (6 bases). The CDR3 runs 16 residues. Germline V gene lookup returns CDR1 ENHRY and CDR2 SYGVKD. V was clipped by 0 bases and J by 4 bases, with 16 bases between them. The CDR3 region has the DNA TGTGCCATCAGTGAGTCCCCCAACAGGGCAATGTACGAGCAGTACTTC. Amino acids: CAISESPNRAMYEQYF.

The chain is built from TRBV12-5 and TRBJ2-5; TRBD2 agrees at 11 bases. This CDR3 is 17 amino acids long. Germline CDR1 LGHNT, CDR2 FRNRAP. The J segment lost 1 base and the V segment lost 0 bases, leaving 4 bases of the junction unmatched. CDR3 nucleotides: TGTGCTAGTGGTTTGGTACGTACTAGCGGGGGCCAAGAGACCCAGTACTTC. Its translation is CASGLVRTSGGQETQYF. Variable domain in full (rest from reference TRBV12-5 and TRBJ2-5): DARVTQTPRHKVTEMGQEVTMRCQPILGHNTVFWYRQTMMQGLELLAYFRNRAPLDDSGMPKDRFSAEMPDATLATLKIQPSEPRDSAVYFCASGLVRTSGGQETQYFGPGTRLLVL.

The V gene is TRBV18, the J gene TRBJ1-2; possibly TRBD1 for D (6 bases). The ends were cut back, 2 bases at V and 3 bases at J, with 19 bases in the middle. In germline, CDR1 is KGHSH, CDR2 LQKENI. This CDR3 has 17 amino acids. The CDR3 sequence: CASSPLGAGSGDYGYTF. The CDR3 region has the DNA TGTGCCAGCTCACCATTGGGGGCCGGCAGCGGCGACTATGGCTACACCTTC.

The chain combines TRBV1 with TRBJ2-1; the table names TRBD2, a call not compared with the DNA. TRBV1 is a documented pseudogene. The CDR3 runs 15 residues. The CDR3 loop is CTSSQGTSGFNEQFF. The CDR3 DNA is TGCACCAGCAGCCAAGGGACTAGCGGCTTCAATGAGCAGTTCTTC.